This record concerns one TCR beta chain sequence. Losses at the gene ends were 6 bases for V and 2 bases for J; bases not matched to a gene: 8. The CDR3 loop spans 14 amino acids. CDR1 and CDR2 (germline): SQVTM, ANQGSEA. The TCR beta profiling, which covered VDJ combination and CDR3 sequence, was carried out using genomic DNA as the template. One entry per CDR3 protein results from TCRdb running MiXCR on the reads. Here the sample spans 120,000 or so distinct CDR3 sequences, over 30% being singletons. This specimen belongs to a study of CD8+CD57+ T cells in acquired aplastic anemia. Patients included in sequencing had previously demonstrated CD8+CD57+ cell expansion by flow cytometry. The study sampled blood from patients who had received no therapy.

Material: sorted CD4+, CD8+, or CD8+CD57+ T cells (not recorded which) from PBMCs. The chain recombines TRBV29-1 with TRBJ2-5, with TRBD2 matching over 8 bases. The receptor comes from a human donor with aplastic anemia. DNA for the CDR3: TGCAGCGTCGCAATAGCGGGGCCACAAGAGACCCAGTACTTC. Its translation is CSVAIAGPQETQYF. Filled out from reference TRBV29-1 and TRBJ2-5, the complete variable domain reads SAVISQKPSRDICQRGTSLTIQCQVDSQVTMMFWYRQQPGQSLTLIATANQGSEATYESGFVIDKFPISRPNLTFSTLTVSNMSPEDSSIYLCSVAIAGPQETQYFGPGTRLLVL.